Listed here are 8 T cell receptor beta chains from one sample, sequenced in a study of identical twins (dated by TCRdb to the mid-2010s). The library was prepared using 5' RACE. Sequencing was carried out with an Illumina HiSeq 2000. The public reads were reprocessed in TCRdb via fastp at Q25 and MiXCR, keeping in-frame beta chains. Identical CDR3 proteins give one entry, which carries the most common genes and DNA. The sample table lists 510,000 or so distinct CDR3 sequences, over 12% of them with a count of one. In total, the top ten clones hold more than 0.4% of the sample. Another study also made use of these data, one on yellow fever vaccine responses in identical twins.

The sample consisted of CD4+ T cells sorted from blood. Receptors originate from a woman in her late teens or twenties in good health.

This clonotype was recorded a few times. The CDR3 nucleotides are TGCGCCAGCAGCCCGACGCCCGGGGGCACTGAAGCTTTCTTT. Its protein is CASSPTPGGTEAFF. The rearrangement uses TRBV4-1 and TRBJ1-1; D possibly corresponds to TRBD1 (5 bases). Germline V gives CDR1 MGHRA, CDR2 YSYEKL. The CDR3 contains 14 residues. V was cut by 4 bases and J by 4 bases, with 13 bases left in between.

V is TRBV7-9 and J is TRBJ1-2; D is ambiguous. This CDR3 spans 14 amino acids. The V end was cut by 1 base, the J end by 6 bases, with 12 bases between. CDR1 SEHNR and CDR2 FQNEAQ come from the germline V gene (reference sequence). This CDR3 reads CASSLGFQENGYTF. In nucleotides, the CDR3 is TGTGCCAGCAGCTTAGGTTTTCAGGAAAATGGCTACACCTTC.

J is TRBJ2-2 and V is TRBV6-5; 9 bases match TRBD2. Germline V gene lookup returns CDR1 MNHEY and CDR2 SVGAGI. V lost 3 bases, J lost 6 bases, and 5 bases stayed unmatched. The CDR3 runs 15 residues. CDR3 sequence: CASSYAGGDAGELFF. The DNA for the CDR3 is TGTGCCAGCAGTTATGCGGGAGGGGACGCCGGGGAGCTGTTTTTT.

This clonotype was picked up a small number of times. This chain links TRBV27 with TRBJ1-1; TRBD1 is a possible D gene (5 bases). Germline assignment: CDR1 MNHEY and CDR2 SMNVEV (reference sequence). This CDR3 has 15 residues. The V and J ends lost 2 bases and 7 bases respectively, with 17 bases between them. DNA for the CDR3: TGTGCCAGCAGTTTACGGCAGGGCGGGTTCGATGAAGCTTTCTTT. Amino acids: CASSLRQGGFDEAFF.

The chain's CDR3 is CASSGLAGVVGTDTQYF. Here the CDR3 DNA reads TGTGCCAGCAGTGGACTAGCGGGAGTTGTGGGCACAGATACGCAGTATTTT. V is TRBV11-2 and J is TRBJ2-3; 13 nucleotides line up with TRBD2. The CDR3 consists of 17 residues. With 6 bases clipped from V and 1 base from J, the junction kept 7 bases outside the gene matches. Germline CDR1 is SGHAT and CDR2 is FQNNGV.

The chain links TRBV10-3 to TRBJ2-7; the D gene could be TRBD1 or TRBD2 (5 bases each). Trimming shortened V by 10 bases and J by 0 bases, and 16 bases separated the two germline ends. Germline V lookup: CDR1 ENHRY, CDR2 SYGVKD. The CDR3 is 14 amino acids. Here the CDR3 DNA reads TGTGCCACCCGGGGCAGGTCGAGCTCCTACGAGCAGTACGTC. This sequence encodes CATRGRSSSYEQYV.

CDR3 nucleotides: TGTGCCAGCAGCTTAGGGATAGCGGGTGTTCTGAACAATGAGCAGTTCTTC. Its translation is CASSLGIAGVLNNEQFF. The J gene is TRBJ2-1, the V gene TRBV7-6; TRBD2 matches at 7 bases. This CDR3 contains 17 residues. J lost 5 bases, V lost 1 base, and 11 bases had no gene match. CDR1 is SGHVS, CDR2 FNYEAQ, per germline.

This clonotype was counted between two and nine times. The chain carries TRBV11-1 and TRBJ2-7; 14 bases agree with TRBD2. Unmatched junction bases numbered 17, after V lost 4 bases and J lost 3 bases. The V gene's germline CDR1 is SGHAT and CDR2 FQDESV (reference sequence). This CDR3 is built from 20 residues. In nucleotides, the CDR3 is TGTGCCAGCAGCTCCACCAATCCTCGGACTAGCGGGAGGTCCGGCTACGAGCAGTACTTC. Translating it yields CASSSTNPRTSGRSGYEQYF.